Listed below are T cell receptor beta chains from one sample, sequenced in a study of human T cells and chemical hapten exposure. TCRdb ran MiXCR on the RACE reads and lists one entry per CDR3 protein. Of under 100,000 distinct CDR3 sequences listed, under 14% are singletons. The sequencing here drew on whole blood, taken in connection with sensitization to the hapten diphenylcyclopropenone (DPC). These receptors all come from a woman aged 45 to 65 with alopecia areata. Some clones in this sample may be carry-over from other donors' samples. CDR3s include the opening cysteine and the closing phenylalanine or tryptophan. Each record gives: D gene, clone size, V gene, J gene, CDR3 DNA, CDR3 protein. The D gene is left open where the match is weak. Clone size is given for some rows only: seen once, a few or many times, or a class if the clone is expanded.

D: NA
size: few
V: TRBV19
J: TRBJ1-5
DNA: TGTGCCAGTAGATTTCTTTATAGCAATCAGCCCCAGCATTTT
CDR3: CASRFLYSNQPQHF

D: NA
size: many
V: TRBV7-2
J: TRBJ2-3
DNA: TGTGCCAGCAGCTCTCTTAGCGTCGGCACAGATACGCAGTATTTT
CDR3: CASSSLSVGTDTQYF

D: TRBD2
size: NA
V: TRBV19
J: TRBJ2-5
DNA: TGTGCCAGTAGTACCCGAACTAGCGGGAGCGTCAAGACCCAGTACTTC
CDR3: CASSTRTSGSVKTQYF

D: NA
size: many
V: TRBV29-1
J: TRBJ1-1
DNA: TGCCGGGGAACGGTGAACACTGAAGCTTTCTTT
CDR3: CRGTVNTEAFF

D: NA
size: many
V: TRBV2
J: TRBJ2-3
DNA: TGTGCCAGCAGTGGACCTAAGGGCACAGATACGCAGTATTTT
CDR3: CASSGPKGTDTQYF

D: NA
size: many
V: TRBV2
J: TRBJ2-7
DNA: TGTGCCAGCACCCTTTCCGGGGTTTCTATCTACGAGCAGTACTTC
CDR3: CASTLSGVSIYEQYF

D: NA
size: many
V: TRBV7-2
J: TRBJ2-3
DNA: TGTGCCAGCAGCTTGCGGGCTAGCACAGATACGCAGTATTTT
CDR3: CASSLRASTDTQYF

D: TRBD1
size: many
V: TRBV12-3/TRBV12-4
J: TRBJ1-2
DNA: TGTGCCAGCAGTCTGGGACAGGGATGGGAGGACACCTTC
CDR3: CASSLGQGWEDTF

D: NA
size: few
V: TRBV4-2
J: TRBJ1-5
DNA: TGTGCCAGCAGCCAAGATCGGTTAATGGGTCAGCCCCAGCATTTT
CDR3: CASSQDRLMGQPQHF

D: NA
size: many
V: TRBV12-3/TRBV12-4
J: TRBJ1-3
DNA: TGTGCCAGCAGTTTAGGTCCCTCTGGAAACACCATATATTTT
CDR3: CASSLGPSGNTIYF

D: NA
size: few
V: TRBV7-6
J: TRBJ2-1
DNA: TGTGCCAGCAGCCTCCGGGAGAGGGGGAGCCCGACCGCCCATGAGCAGTTCTTC
CDR3: CASSLRERGSPTAHEQFF

D: NA
size: few
V: TRBV7-6
J: TRBJ2-6
DNA: TGTGCCAGCAGCTTAATAGGTGGGGGAGTGTCTGGGGCCAACGTCCTGACTTTC
CDR3: CASSLIGGGVSGANVLTF

D: TRBD2
size: NA
V: TRBV5-8
J: TRBJ2-5
DNA: TGTGCCAGCAGCCCCCTAGCGGGAGCTGGGGGAGAGACCCAGTACTTC
CDR3: CASSPLAGAGGETQYF

D: TRBD2
size: many
V: TRBV10-2
J: TRBJ2-7
DNA: TGCGCCAGCATGGACGCGGGAGTTGGCCGGGGCGAGCAGTACTTC
CDR3: CASMDAGVGRGEQYF

D: NA
size: NA
V: TRBV28
J: TRBJ1-4
DNA: TGTGCCATTCAAACTACAACTAATGAAAAACTGTTTTTT
CDR3: CAIQTTTNEKLFF

D: NA
size: many
V: TRBV7-3
J: TRBJ2-2
DNA: TGTGCCAGCAGTCAATTGGGAGTCCCAACCGGGGAGCTGTTTTTT
CDR3: CASSQLGVPTGELFF

D: NA
size: medium-sized
V: TRBV20-1
J: TRBJ2-7
DNA: TGCAGTGCGCCACACGTCTCCTACGAGCAGTACTTC
CDR3: CSAPHVSYEQYF

D: NA
size: many
V: TRBV11-2
J: TRBJ2-1
DNA: TGTGCCAGCAGCTTACTAGGCGGACACAATGAGCAGTTCTTC
CDR3: CASSLLGGHNEQFF

D: TRBD2
size: NA
V: TRBV10-2
J: TRBJ2-5
DNA: TGCGCCAGCAGCCCCGGGACTAGCGGGAAAGAGACCCAGTACTTC
CDR3: CASSPGTSGKETQYF

D: NA
size: few
V: TRBV29-1
J: TRBJ1-2
DNA: TGCAGCGTCCCGGGATCGAGGGGGTTGAACTATGGCTACACCTTC
CDR3: CSVPGSRGLNYGYTF

D: TRBD1
size: many
V: TRBV7-9
J: TRBJ2-7
DNA: TGTGCCAGCAGCTCGAGACAGGGGTTCTCCTACGAGCAGTACTTC
CDR3: CASSSRQGFSYEQYF

D: TRBD2
size: many
V: TRBV11-3
J: TRBJ2-5
DNA: TGTGCCAGCAGCTTGAGAAGCGGGAGGGCCGGGGAGACCCAGTACTTC
CDR3: CASSLRSGRAGETQYF

D: NA
size: many
V: TRBV6-2/TRBV6-3
J: TRBJ1-5
DNA: TGTGCCAGCGGGCCCCGGGACCCAACGTGGGGGCCCCAGCATTTT
CDR3: CASGPRDPTWGPQHF

D: NA
size: NA
V: TRBV4-3
J: TRBJ2-1
DNA: TGCGCCAGCAGCCAAGATGGGCGGGCCAGTCCTTCCAATGAGCAGTTCTTC
CDR3: CASSQDGRASPSNEQFF

D: NA
size: many
V: TRBV7-2
J: TRBJ1-1
DNA: TGTGCCAGCAGCTTACGGCCCCCCAGAAACACTGAAGCTTTCTTT
CDR3: CASSLRPPRNTEAFF

D: NA
size: NA
V: TRBV10-1
J: TRBJ1-1
DNA: TGCGCCAGCAGTCCGACCGGGGGCGGCGCGACTTTCTTT
CDR3: CASSPTGGGATFF

D: NA
size: NA
V: TRBV4-3
J: TRBJ2-1
DNA: TGCGCCAGCAGCCGTTTAGGAGGATCCCCCCCCAAGCAGTTCTTC
CDR3: CASSRLGGSPPKQFF

D: NA
size: NA
V: TRBV6-2/TRBV6-3
J: TRBJ2-3
DNA: TGTGCCAGCACCCGGACAGTTACTAGCACAGATACGCAGTATTTT
CDR3: CASTRTVTSTDTQYF

D: TRBD1
size: many
V: TRBV5-5
J: TRBJ1-2
DNA: TGTGCCAGCAGCCACGGACAGGGATTTCCCCTAAGGGGCTATGGCTACACCTTC
CDR3: CASSHGQGFPLRGYGYTF

D: NA
size: NA
V: TRBV6-6
J: TRBJ1-2
DNA: TGTGCCAGCAGCCCTACCAGGGAAGGTGGCCATGGCTACACCTTC
CDR3: CASSPTREGGHGYTF

D: TRBD2
size: many
V: TRBV28
J: TRBJ2-1
DNA: TGTGCCAGCAGCCCCATCGCAGAGGAGCGGGAGTACTATGAGCAGTTCTTC
CDR3: CASSPIAEEREYYEQFF

D: NA
size: many
V: TRBV19
J: TRBJ2-1
DNA: TGTGCCAGTAGTACCCCCAGGATTGGCAATGAGCAGTTCTTC
CDR3: CASSTPRIGNEQFF

D: NA
size: many
V: TRBV12-3/TRBV12-4
J: TRBJ2-7
DNA: TGTGCCAGCAGTTTTTCAGGGAGGACCTACGAGCAGTACTTC
CDR3: CASSFSGRTYEQYF

D: TRBD1
size: many
V: TRBV12-3/TRBV12-4
J: TRBJ1-6
DNA: TGTGCCAGCAGCCTATGGACAGGGGAAAGTTCACCCCTCCACTTT
CDR3: CASSLWTGESSPLHF

D: TRBD2
size: few
V: TRBV3-1
J: TRBJ2-3
DNA: TGTGCCAGCAGCCCACCGGGACTAGCGCCAGATACGCAGTATTTT
CDR3: CASSPPGLAPDTQYF

D: TRBD1
size: many
V: TRBV12-3/TRBV12-4
J: TRBJ2-5
DNA: TGTGCCAGCAGCGGACAGGGGGCGCGTGGAGAGACCCAGTACTTC
CDR3: CASSGQGARGETQYF

D: NA
size: many
V: TRBV11-1
J: TRBJ2-1
DNA: TGTGCCAGCAGGAATAATGAGCAGTTCTTC
CDR3: CASRNNEQFF

D: TRBD1
size: NA
V: TRBV5-1
J: TRBJ2-7
DNA: TGCGCCAGCAGGCCTGGACAGGGAAATTCCTACGAGCAGTACTTC
CDR3: CASRPGQGNSYEQYF

D: TRBD2
size: many
V: TRBV28
J: TRBJ2-3
DNA: TGTGCCAGCAGTTTTGGCGCTAGCGGGGATACGCAGTATTTT
CDR3: CASSFGASGDTQYF

D: NA
size: many
V: TRBV11-1
J: TRBJ2-1
DNA: TGTGCCAGCAGCTCAATCGTAGGCCAGGGGCGTTACAATGAGCAGTTCTTC
CDR3: CASSSIVGQGRYNEQFF

D: TRBD2
size: NA
V: TRBV28
J: TRBJ2-2
DNA: TGTGCCAGCAGTGACGGGAGGGACACCGGGGAGCTGTTTTTT
CDR3: CASSDGRDTGELFF

D: NA
size: many
V: TRBV18
J: TRBJ1-1
DNA: TGTGCCAGCTCACTAACTAGAAACACTGAAGCTTTCTTT
CDR3: CASSLTRNTEAFF

D: NA
size: NA
V: TRBV11-1
J: TRBJ1-2
DNA: TGTGCCAGCAGCTCCGACAGCCACTATGGCTACACCTTC
CDR3: CASSSDSHYGYTF

D: NA
size: many
V: TRBV3-2
J: TRBJ2-7
DNA: TGTGCCAGCAGCCAAGATCTTCGGCTAGCGGGAATCGAGCAGTACTTC
CDR3: CASSQDLRLAGIEQYF

D: TRBD1
size: many
V: TRBV11-3
J: TRBJ2-3
DNA: TGTGCCAGCAGCTTGAACAGGGGTACAGATACGCAGTATTTT
CDR3: CASSLNRGTDTQYF

D: NA
size: many
V: TRBV4-2
J: TRBJ2-6
DNA: TGTGCCAGCAGCCAAGTCCTCGGCTACGTCCTGACTTTC
CDR3: CASSQVLGYVLTF

D: NA
size: many
V: TRBV20-1
J: TRBJ2-7
DNA: TGCAGTGCTAGAGACCCAAAAGGGAAGTACGAGCAGTACTTC
CDR3: CSARDPKGKYEQYF

D: NA
size: many
V: TRBV3-2
J: TRBJ2-2
DNA: TGTGCCAGCAGCCAAGGAAAGCGGGAGTCACCGAACACCGGGGAGCTGTTTTTT
CDR3: CASSQGKRESPNTGELFF

D: NA
size: few
V: TRBV20-1
J: TRBJ2-7
DNA: TGCAGTGCTAGAGCGATGTACAGCGAAGGGGAGCAGTACTTC
CDR3: CSARAMYSEGEQYF

D: TRBD1
size: NA
V: TRBV7-9
J: TRBJ1-1
DNA: TGTGCCAGCAGAATGGCAGGGGGCATGAACACTGAAGCTTTCTTT
CDR3: CASRMAGGMNTEAFF

D: TRBD2
size: few
V: TRBV11-3
J: TRBJ2-5
DNA: TGTGCCAGCAGCTTTGTACTAGCGGGACAAGAGACCCAGTACTTC
CDR3: CASSFVLAGQETQYF

D: TRBD1
size: many
V: TRBV11-2
J: TRBJ1-5
DNA: TGTGCCAGCAGCTTCGGACAGGGGGCAGATCAGCCCCAGCATTTT
CDR3: CASSFGQGADQPQHF

D: NA
size: many
V: TRBV29-1
J: TRBJ2-1
DNA: TGCAGCGTTGAGTACCACACCCCCTACAATGAGCAGTTCTTC
CDR3: CSVEYHTPYNEQFF

D: NA
size: many
V: TRBV7-6
J: TRBJ1-1
DNA: TGTGCCAGCAGCTTAGCGCAGTGGGCAGGGAGGAACACTGAAGCTTTCTTT
CDR3: CASSLAQWAGRNTEAFF

D: NA
size: many
V: TRBV6-2/TRBV6-3
J: TRBJ1-3
DNA: TGTGCCAGCAGTTCCGCACTTACCTCTGGAAACACCATATATTTT
CDR3: CASSSALTSGNTIYF

D: NA
size: few
V: TRBV6-5
J: TRBJ2-7
DNA: TGTGCCGCGGGCGAGGTTGGGGCTTACGAGCAGTACTTC
CDR3: CAAGEVGAYEQYF